A selection of T cell receptor beta chains follows, all from one sample in a study of blood T cell repertoires in COVID-19. TCRdb's table, derived via immunoSEQ multiplex PCR, lists solely in-frame clones and lacks some. The table has some 300,000 clones, roughly 90% seen once. The sequencing sample was made of PBMCs or T cells enriched from blood (not recorded which). Receptors originate from a woman between 25 and 40 years old who had been exposed to COVID-19. Both conserved end residues are part of each CDR3. Clone size, where shown, is once, few, many, or a class for clones that have expanded.

cdr3_aa: CASSPGQGLNYGYTF
v_call: TRBV19
j_call: TRBJ1-2
clone_size: once
cdr3_length: 15

cdr3_aa: CASSDDIWRPYF
v_call: TRBV6-1
j_call: TRBJ1-2
clone_size: -
cdr3_length: 12

cdr3_aa: CASSSGQGAAGGAFF
v_call: TRBV18
j_call: TRBJ1-1
clone_size: -
cdr3_length: 15

cdr3_aa: CASRGSRGTGTDTQYF
v_call: TRBV19
j_call: TRBJ2-3
clone_size: -
cdr3_length: 16

cdr3_aa: CASSQKTPRYQETQYF
v_call: TRBV3-1/TRBV3-2
j_call: TRBJ2-5
clone_size: -
cdr3_length: 16

cdr3_aa: CASGQGTEAFF
v_call: TRBV6-5
j_call: TRBJ1-1
clone_size: once
cdr3_length: 11

cdr3_aa: CAAFEGSGNTIYF
v_call: TRBV10-3
j_call: TRBJ1-3
clone_size: -
cdr3_length: 13

cdr3_aa: CASSGPGQGWDGELFF
v_call: TRBV4-3
j_call: TRBJ2-2
clone_size: -
cdr3_length: 16

cdr3_aa: CASSRLAGAAADTQYF
v_call: TRBV3-1/TRBV3-2
j_call: TRBJ2-3
clone_size: -
cdr3_length: 16

cdr3_aa: CASKTGNSYEQYF
v_call: TRBV5-1
j_call: TRBJ2-7
clone_size: -
cdr3_length: 13

cdr3_aa: CASSLVEYGGELFF
v_call: TRBV7-9
j_call: TRBJ2-2
clone_size: -
cdr3_length: 14

cdr3_aa: CSVEEQGGTYEQYF
v_call: TRBV29-1
j_call: TRBJ2-7
clone_size: -
cdr3_length: 14

cdr3_aa: CSMTGNLNTEAFF
v_call: TRBV29-1
j_call: TRBJ1-1
clone_size: -
cdr3_length: 13

cdr3_aa: CASSGGQPGTEAFF
v_call: TRBV5-4
j_call: TRBJ1-1
clone_size: -
cdr3_length: 14

cdr3_aa: CASSTLRGLAGENTGELFF
v_call: TRBV19
j_call: TRBJ2-2
clone_size: -
cdr3_length: 19

cdr3_aa: CASSFRDSRTGNTIYF
v_call: TRBV7-9
j_call: TRBJ1-3
clone_size: -
cdr3_length: 16

cdr3_aa: CASTPFEGGGPSYEQYF
v_call: TRBV5-4
j_call: TRBJ2-7
clone_size: -
cdr3_length: 17

cdr3_aa: CASSQGWTSGGPQETQYF
v_call: TRBV14
j_call: TRBJ2-5
clone_size: few
cdr3_length: 18

cdr3_aa: CASSLDPGLALLGELFF
v_call: TRBV5-5
j_call: TRBJ2-2
clone_size: -
cdr3_length: 17

cdr3_aa: CASSPARGITGGNEQYF
v_call: TRBV7-9
j_call: TRBJ2-7
clone_size: -
cdr3_length: 17

cdr3_aa: CAWRSAARKAFF
v_call: TRBV30
j_call: TRBJ1-1
clone_size: -
cdr3_length: 12

cdr3_aa: CASSWGQPNTGELFF
v_call: TRBV7-3
j_call: TRBJ2-2
clone_size: -
cdr3_length: 15

cdr3_aa: CASSLEPQGYDYTF
v_call: TRBV7-2
j_call: TRBJ1-2
clone_size: -
cdr3_length: 14

cdr3_aa: CTRLRGSSYNSPLHF
v_call: TRBV29-1
j_call: TRBJ1-6
clone_size: -
cdr3_length: 15

cdr3_aa: CASSDRTGLGYTF
v_call: TRBV19
j_call: TRBJ1-2
clone_size: -
cdr3_length: 13

cdr3_aa: CGSSLRTGFTYGYTF
v_call: TRBV19
j_call: TRBJ1-2
clone_size: -
cdr3_length: 15

cdr3_aa: CASKGAPGNTIYF
v_call: TRBV10-3
j_call: TRBJ1-3
clone_size: -
cdr3_length: 13

cdr3_aa: CASATGGNQPQHF
v_call: TRBV12-3/TRBV12-4
j_call: TRBJ1-5
clone_size: -
cdr3_length: 13

cdr3_aa: CASSFQGIWTEAFF
v_call: TRBV6-5
j_call: TRBJ1-1
clone_size: -
cdr3_length: 14

cdr3_aa: CASSLGQADEQYF
v_call: TRBV4-2
j_call: TRBJ2-7
clone_size: once
cdr3_length: 13

cdr3_aa: CALQASFYEQYF
v_call: TRBV12-5
j_call: TRBJ2-7
clone_size: -
cdr3_length: 12

cdr3_aa: CASSLSIAFTGELFF
v_call: TRBV7-9
j_call: TRBJ2-2
clone_size: -
cdr3_length: 15

cdr3_aa: CASSFGQGAGNTIYF
v_call: TRBV5-1
j_call: TRBJ1-3
clone_size: -
cdr3_length: 15

cdr3_aa: CASSHQGNYGYTF
v_call: TRBV4-1
j_call: TRBJ1-2
clone_size: once
cdr3_length: 13

cdr3_aa: CASSSELINYGYTF
v_call: TRBV4-2
j_call: TRBJ1-2
clone_size: -
cdr3_length: 14

cdr3_aa: CASTGGAWNEQFF
v_call: TRBV3-1/TRBV3-2
j_call: TRBJ2-1
clone_size: once
cdr3_length: 13

cdr3_aa: CASRIGEGAGDTQYF
v_call: TRBV27
j_call: TRBJ2-3
clone_size: -
cdr3_length: 15

cdr3_aa: CASMAPGGDTQYF
v_call: TRBV9
j_call: TRBJ2-3
clone_size: -
cdr3_length: 13

cdr3_aa: CASSRTPRGPYEQYF
v_call: TRBV11-2
j_call: TRBJ2-7
clone_size: -
cdr3_length: 15

cdr3_aa: CASSLAGALRSTEAFF
v_call: TRBV7-8
j_call: TRBJ1-1
clone_size: once
cdr3_length: 16

cdr3_aa: CASSGIAGVTDTQYF
v_call: TRBV25-1
j_call: TRBJ2-3
clone_size: few
cdr3_length: 15

cdr3_aa: CASSIGGREETQYF
v_call: TRBV19
j_call: TRBJ2-5
clone_size: -
cdr3_length: 14

cdr3_aa: CATSSGGQGGETQYF
v_call: TRBV15
j_call: TRBJ2-5
clone_size: -
cdr3_length: 15

cdr3_aa: CASSDPDRDRTYEQYF
v_call: TRBV7-2
j_call: TRBJ2-7
clone_size: -
cdr3_length: 16

cdr3_aa: CASGSIGLAGLLF
v_call: TRBV12-5
j_call: TRBJ2-1
clone_size: -
cdr3_length: 13

cdr3_aa: CASSSRARSNQPQHF
v_call: TRBV7-2
j_call: TRBJ1-5
clone_size: -
cdr3_length: 15

cdr3_aa: CASSLAMDSNYGYTF
v_call: TRBV5-6
j_call: TRBJ1-2
clone_size: -
cdr3_length: 15

cdr3_aa: CASSANYRAGANVLTF
v_call: TRBV27
j_call: TRBJ2-6
clone_size: -
cdr3_length: 16

cdr3_aa: CASSRAGVYEQYF
v_call: TRBV4-2
j_call: TRBJ2-7
clone_size: -
cdr3_length: 13

cdr3_aa: CASSFGSGANVLTF
v_call: TRBV7-9
j_call: TRBJ2-6
clone_size: -
cdr3_length: 14

cdr3_aa: CASSHQGGQFF
v_call: TRBV27
j_call: TRBJ2-1
clone_size: -
cdr3_length: 11

cdr3_aa: CASSGSATGPYGYTF
v_call: TRBV2
j_call: TRBJ1-2
clone_size: few
cdr3_length: 15

cdr3_aa: CASSESPRSTGGEAFF
v_call: TRBV10-1
j_call: TRBJ1-1
clone_size: -
cdr3_length: 16